What follows are 19 T cell receptor beta chains derived from one specimen sequenced in a study of T cell repertoires in cytomegalovirus infection (dated by TCRdb to about 2019). No antigen is known for these receptors. The data were produced on an Illumina HiSeq 1500. TCRdb reprocessing: public reads trimmed at Q25 with fastp, clones called with MiXCR, in-frame beta chains kept. One record per CDR3 amino acid sequence lists the most common genes and DNA. For this sample the table gives about a million distinct CDR3 sequences, of which 31% were detected only once. Of the sample, around an eighth is held by the ten largest clones. The meaning of the sample's treatment or condition label: in vitro stimulation with specific CMV peptide epitopes to enrich CMV-specific T cells. Sequences were derived from cultured CD8+ T cells from PBMCs, sampled from culture after CMV antigen stimulation. These receptors came from a human donor in good health (CMV status not recorded). Some clones in this sample may be carry-over from other donors' samples.

This sequence joins TRBV5-1 and TRBJ2-7; 8 bases are a match to TRBD1. Germline V gene sequence: CDR1 SGHRS, CDR2 YFSETQ. This CDR3 has 15 amino acids. The J segment lost 2 bases and the V segment lost 3 bases, leaving 7 bases of the junction unmatched. This chain's CDR3 is CASSSLTGDPYEQYF. The CDR3 DNA sequence: TGCGCCAGCAGCTCATTGACAGGGGATCCCTACGAGCAGTACTTC.

CDR3 in amino acids: CASMGLGGNQPQHF. The CDR3, as DNA: TGTGCCAGTATGGGACTCGGGGGCAATCAGCCCCAGCATTTT. V is TRBV19 and J is TRBJ1-5, with D maybe TRBD1 (5 bases). CDR1 LNHDA and CDR2 SQIVND come from the germline V gene (reference sequence). V lost 7 bases, J lost 2 bases, and 12 bases lay in between. The CDR3 extends over 14 amino acids.

There are a few counts of this clonotype. The chain combines TRBV11-2 with TRBJ2-1, with 9 bases aligning to TRBD1. Per the germline V gene, CDR1 is SGHAT and CDR2 is FQNNGV. The ends lost 5 bases at V and 6 bases at J; junction bases unmatched: 11. The CDR3 sequence is 16 residues long. CDR3 in amino acids: CASSPWDRVHSNEQFF. The CDR3 nucleotides are TGTGCCAGCAGCCCTTGGGACAGGGTTCATAGCAATGAGCAGTTCTTC.

In this sample, this clonotype turned up many times. The genes are TRBV7-2 and TRBJ2-1, with D uncertain. Germline CDR1 and CDR2: SGHTA and FQGNSA. V lost 5 bases, J lost 2 bases, and 4 bases lay in between. CDR3 size: 12 residues. The chain's CDR3 is CASSNPYNEQFF. CDR3 nucleotides: TGTGCCAGCAGCAACCCCTACAATGAGCAGTTCTTC.

This clonotype has just a few counts. V usage is TRBV6-6 and J usage is TRBJ1-5; no reliable D call. CDR1 and CDR2 from the germline V gene are MNHNY and SVGAGI (reference sequence). Trimming cost V 2 bases and J 2 bases, with 10 bases left between them. This CDR3 is built from 15 residues. The CDR3 is CASSYGDTGNQPQHF. DNA for the CDR3: TGTGCCAGCAGTTACGGGGATACGGGCAATCAGCCCCAGCATTTT.

This chain joins TRBV5-6 and TRBJ2-4; no clear D. Deletions cut 5 bases from V and 3 bases from J, with 9 bases between. Germline CDR1 reads SGHDT; CDR2 reads YYEEEE. CDR3 size: 13 residues. The CDR3 loop is CASSPVLKNIQYF. For the CDR3, the DNA is TGTGCCAGCAGTCCGGTCCTCAAAAACATTCAGTACTTC.

This clonotype was seen repeatedly, ten times or more. The genes are TRBV7-2 and TRBJ1-3; D not certain. This CDR3 has 16 residues. Per the germline V gene, CDR1 is SGHTA and CDR2 is FQGNSA. Trimming removed 5 bases from V and 0 bases from J, with 14 bases in between. CDR3 in amino acids: CASSLEGPHSGNTIYF. DNA for the CDR3: TGTGCCAGCAGCCTGGAAGGCCCCCACTCTGGAAACACCATATATTTT.

This sequence joins TRBV15 and TRBJ1-2, with D uncertain. The CDR3 extends over 14 amino acids. CDR1 LNHNV and CDR2 YYDKDF come from the germline V gene (reference sequence). Trimming cost V 0 bases and J 0 bases, with 5 bases left between them. The CDR3 spells CATSRDLTNYGYTF. The CDR3 DNA follows: TGTGCCACCAGCAGAGACCTGACTAACTATGGCTACACCTTC.

This CDR3 is CASSYIQGANNEQFF. The CDR3, as DNA: TGTGCCAGCAGTTACATTCAGGGGGCCAACAATGAGCAGTTCTTC. J is TRBJ2-1 and V is TRBV6-2 or TRBV6-3; 8 bases map to TRBD1. Trimming removed 2 bases from V and 5 bases from J; junction bases left unmatched: 5. From germline, CDR1 is MNHEY and CDR2 SVGEGT. The CDR3 consists of 15 residues.

This clonotype has a handful of counts. J is TRBJ2-3 and V is TRBV19; D tentatively fits TRBD1 or TRBD2 (5 bases each). This CDR3 contains 14 residues. CDR1 is LNHDA, CDR2 SQIVND, per germline (reference sequence). Trimming cost V 2 bases and J 2 bases, with 8 bases left between them. CDR3 DNA: TGTGCCAGTAGTATATGGGACCACACAGATACGCAGTATTTT. Translating gives CASSIWDHTDTQYF.

This clonotype was counted a few times. This sequence joins TRBV27 and TRBJ2-3; D gene uncertain. The germline gives CDR1 MNHEY, CDR2 SMNVEV (reference sequence). The germline V and J ends were trimmed by 6 bases and 1 base, with 11 bases remaining between them. The CDR3 covers 14 residues. The CDR3 DNA reads TGTGCCAGCAGCGAGAGAATGGGCACAGATACGCAGTATTTT. Translating it yields CASSERMGTDTQYF.

This clonotype came up many times. The germline gene is not matched at one end of the junction; a read error may be the cause. The chain joins TRBV28 to TRBJ1-5; 7 nucleotides match TRBD1. Germline loops: CDR1 MDHEN, CDR2 SYDVKM. The CDR3 runs to 13 residues. CDR3 coding DNA: TGTGCCAGCTATAAAGGGGGCAACCAGCCCCAGCATTTT. This gives the protein CASYKGGNQPQHF.

This clonotype was seen ten or more times. The rearrangement links TRBV4-2 to TRBJ2-2; 8 positions match TRBD2. V lost 0 bases to trimming and J lost 6 bases; unmatched junction nucleotides: 3. The germline gives CDR1 LGHNA, CDR2 YNFKEQ. The CDR3 contains 15 residues. In DNA, the CDR3 is TGTGCCAGCAGCCAAGATCGGGGGGGGTCCGGGGAGCTGTTTTTT. It is translated as CASSQDRGGSGELFF.

Many counts were recorded for this clonotype. The chain recombines TRBV7-8 with TRBJ1-5, with unresolved D. The CDR3 length is 18 residues. Looked up from germline, CDR1 is SGHVS and CDR2 is FQNEAQ. Trimming cost V 2 bases and J 6 bases, with 23 bases left between them. The DNA for the CDR3 is TGTGCCAGCAGCTTAAGGGAGGACTGGGCGGACTTCCGTCAGCCCCAGCATTTT. Amino acids: CASSLREDWADFRQPQHF.

The sample holds a few counts of this clonotype. The J gene is TRBJ2-3, the V gene TRBV7-9, with D unclear. The V and J ends lost 5 bases and 6 bases respectively, with 12 bases between them. The CDR3 has 13 amino acids. The germline gives CDR1 SEHNR, CDR2 FQNEAQ (reference sequence). CDR3 loop: CASSPPEFDTQYF. The DNA of the CDR3 is TGTGCCAGCAGCCCCCCCGAATTCGATACGCAGTATTTT. Based on the CDR3 plus reference TRBV7-9 and TRBJ2-3, the full variable domain is DTGVSQNPRHKITKRGQNVTFRCDPISEHNRLYWYRQTLGQGPEFLTYFQNEAQLEKSRLLSDRFSAERPKGSFSTLEIQRTEQGDSAMYLCASSPPEFDTQYFGPGTRLTVL.

CDR3 DNA: TGTGCCACCGACCAGGGCAGGGAGGAGGGCGTCCGGGAGACCCAGTACTTC. It encodes CATDQGREEGVRETQYF. The chain employs TRBV15 and TRBJ2-5, with D maybe TRBD2 (6 bases). V dropped 8 bases and J dropped 5 bases, with 27 bases sitting between them. Germline V gives CDR1 LNHNV, CDR2 YYDKDF (reference sequence). The CDR3 is made up of 17 amino acids.

As concerns this clonotype: A much more abundant neighbour one base away suggests this may be a read error. The gene calls are TRBV7-8 and TRBJ1-5, with TRBD1 matching over 9 bases. Germline loops: CDR1 SGHVS, CDR2 FQNEAQ. The CDR3 loop spans 14 amino acids. Here the CDR3 reads CVSVGQGSNQPQHF. CDR3 DNA: TGTGTCAGCGTCGGACAGGGGAGCAATCAGCCCCAGCATTTT.

This clonotype was seen more than once but under ten times. The rearrangement joins TRBV7-2 to TRBJ2-5; D is perhaps TRBD1 or TRBD2 (5 bases each). V was shortened by 5 bases and J by 5 bases, with 12 bases between the two germline ends. This CDR3 contains 13 residues. Germline V CDR1 and CDR2: SGHTA, FQGNSA. The CDR3 DNA reads as TGTGCCAGCAGCCCCCCGGGGCATGAGACCCAGTACTTC. Its translation is CASSPPGHETQYF.

This clonotype was observed a few times. The chain carries TRBV6-2 or TRBV6-3 and TRBJ2-3; 9 bases fit TRBD2. Germline loops: CDR1 MNHEY, CDR2 SVGEGT. The CDR3 length is 17 residues. The V and J ends lost 6 bases and 6 bases, in that order; junction bases with no gene match: 16. As DNA, the CDR3 is TGTGCCAGCAGCAAAATTCCAGCGGGGGGTGAGCCGGATACGCAGTATTTT. Translating gives CASSKIPAGGEPDTQYF.